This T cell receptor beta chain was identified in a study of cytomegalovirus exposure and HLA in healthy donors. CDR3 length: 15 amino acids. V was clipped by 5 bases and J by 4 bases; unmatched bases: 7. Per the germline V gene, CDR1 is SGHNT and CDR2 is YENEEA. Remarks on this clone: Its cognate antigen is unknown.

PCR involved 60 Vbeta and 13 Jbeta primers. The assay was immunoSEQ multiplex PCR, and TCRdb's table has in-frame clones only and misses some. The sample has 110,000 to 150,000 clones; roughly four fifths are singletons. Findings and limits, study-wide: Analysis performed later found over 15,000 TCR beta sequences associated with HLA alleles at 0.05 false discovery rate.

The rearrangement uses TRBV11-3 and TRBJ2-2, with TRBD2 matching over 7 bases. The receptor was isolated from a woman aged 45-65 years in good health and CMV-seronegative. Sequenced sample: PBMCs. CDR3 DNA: TGTGCCAGCAGCCTTGGGGGGGGAGCCACCGGGGAGCTGTTTTTT. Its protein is CASSLGGGATGELFF. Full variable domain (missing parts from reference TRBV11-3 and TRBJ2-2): EAGVVQSPRYKIIEKKQPVAFWCNPISGHNTLYWYLQNLGQGPELLIRYENEEAVDDSQLPKDRFSAERLKGVDSTLKIQPAELGDSAVYLCASSLGGGATGELFFGEGSRLTVL.